These T cell receptor beta chains were read from a single sample in a study of cytomegalovirus exposure and HLA in healthy donors. The protocol was immunoSEQ multiplex PCR, while the TCRdb copy is restricted to in-frame clones and leaves out a portion. The table lists a few hundred thousand clones, roughly 80% of them singletons. Sequencing was performed on PBMCs. The receptor source for this set is a man aged 25 to 45 in good health and CMV-seronegative. The CDR3 runs from the conserved cysteine through the conserved F or W. Each record gives: CDR3 DNA, CDR3 protein, clone size, J gene, D gene, V gene. A D gene is named only where the DNA matches it firmly. The size of a clone is reported for some rows only, either as once, few or many, or as a class for expanded clones.

TGTGCCAGCAGTTTGGGACAGGGGTACTCCTACGAGCAGTACTTC,CASSLGQGYSYEQYF,-,TRBJ2-7,TRBD1,TRBV6-5
TGTGCCAGCAGTGACGGGGGATCCTATGGCTACACCTTC,CASSDGGSYGYTF,-,TRBJ1-2,-,TRBV7-9
TGTGCCAGCAGCTCAGTTGACAGTTATGGCTACACCTTC,CASSSVDSYGYTF,-,TRBJ1-2,-,TRBV7-2
TGTGCCAGCAGTGATCCATCCGACAGGGCAATTTCCTACGAGCAGTACTTC,CASSDPSDRAISYEQYF,-,TRBJ2-7,TRBD1,TRBV6-1
TGTGCCAGCAGCTTAGCACCGCTCGCCACTGAAGCTTTCTTT,CASSLAPLATEAFF,-,TRBJ1-1,-,TRBV5-6
TGTGCCAGCAGCTTAGCGCTAACAGGGGGTACGAATGAAAAACTGTTTTTT,CASSLALTGGTNEKLFF,-,TRBJ1-4,TRBD1,TRBV7-9
TGCGCCAGCAGCCAGGTCCCCTTGACAGCCCAAACTCAGCCCCAGCATTTT,CASSQVPLTAQTQPQHF,-,TRBJ1-5,-,TRBV4-1
TGTGCCAGCAGCCCTAATATAGCGGGGGACCGCCTCTTC,CASSPNIAGDRLF,-,TRBJ2-7,TRBD2,TRBV5-8
TGCGCCAGCAGTGGAACTTCCGTTTACGAGCAGTACTTC,CASSGTSVYEQYF,-,TRBJ2-7,-,TRBV10-2
TGCGCCAGCAGCCAAGTAGGAGAGGGAACCCCCACAGATACGCAGTATTTT,CASSQVGEGTPTDTQYF,-,TRBJ2-3,-,TRBV4-1
TGTGCCAGTAGCGACAGGGACGGGCAGCCCCAGCATTTT,CASSDRDGQPQHF,-,TRBJ1-5,TRBD1,TRBV19
TGTGCCAGTAGTATCAGTAACCCCGGGGAGCTGTTTTTT,CASSISNPGELFF,few,TRBJ2-2,-,TRBV19
TGCGCCAGCAGCCAGCGTGTGGGGACTAGCGGGGCAGATACGCAGTATTTT,CASSQRVGTSGADTQYF,-,TRBJ2-3,TRBD2,TRBV4-3
TGCGCCAGCAGCTTGGCCGGGACTAGCGTCACCGGGGAGCTGTTTTTT,CASSLAGTSVTGELFF,once,TRBJ2-2,TRBD2,TRBV5-1
TGTGCCAGCAGCGTAGAAACACACTCTGGAAACACCATATATTTT,CASSVETHSGNTIYF,-,TRBJ1-3,-,TRBV9
TGTGCCAGCAGCTCGGAGGGGCCCAGGACAGATACGCAGTATTTT,CASSSEGPRTDTQYF,-,TRBJ2-3,-,TRBV7-2
TGTGCCAGCAGTGGCAGGGTTTGGACTGAAGCTTTCTTT,CASSGRVWTEAFF,-,TRBJ1-1,-,TRBV6-5
TGTGCCAGTAGTTCCGCGGGAGATACGCAGTATTTT,CASSSAGDTQYF,-,TRBJ2-3,-,TRBV19
TGTGCCAGCAGTTTAGTACAGACCTACGAGCAGTACTTC,CASSLVQTYEQYF,-,TRBJ2-7,-,TRBV28
TGCGCCAGCAGCCAAGCAGGTACCGAAAAACTGTTTTTT,CASSQAGTEKLFF,-,TRBJ1-4,-,TRBV4-1
TGTGCCAGCAGCCCCGGACTAGTTTTGCCCTACGAGCAGTACTTC,CASSPGLVLPYEQYF,-,TRBJ2-7,TRBD2,TRBV5-4
TGTGCCACCCAACCCGGGGGCACTGAAGCTTTCTTT,CATQPGGTEAFF,-,TRBJ1-1,-,TRBV19
TGTGCCAGCAGTGAGTTAATATTGGCCACGAACAATCAGCCCCAGCATTTT,CASSELILATNNQPQHF,-,TRBJ1-5,-,TRBV6-1
TGTGCCAGCAGCCAAGGGGCCAGGGGGCTCTACGAGCAGTACTTC,CASSQGARGLYEQYF,few,TRBJ2-7,TRBD1,TRBV4-2
TGTGCCACCAGCGGAGGACAGTACGAGCAGTACTTC,CATSGGQYEQYF,once,TRBJ2-7,-,TRBV15
TGTGCCAGCAGCGTAGGGCAGGGGGCCTCCGAGCAGTACTTC,CASSVGQGASEQYF,-,TRBJ2-7,TRBD1,TRBV9
TGTGCCAGCAGGGAAGGGACAGGGGGCGTGGGTGAAAAACTGTTTTTT,CASREGTGGVGEKLFF,-,TRBJ1-4,TRBD1,TRBV27